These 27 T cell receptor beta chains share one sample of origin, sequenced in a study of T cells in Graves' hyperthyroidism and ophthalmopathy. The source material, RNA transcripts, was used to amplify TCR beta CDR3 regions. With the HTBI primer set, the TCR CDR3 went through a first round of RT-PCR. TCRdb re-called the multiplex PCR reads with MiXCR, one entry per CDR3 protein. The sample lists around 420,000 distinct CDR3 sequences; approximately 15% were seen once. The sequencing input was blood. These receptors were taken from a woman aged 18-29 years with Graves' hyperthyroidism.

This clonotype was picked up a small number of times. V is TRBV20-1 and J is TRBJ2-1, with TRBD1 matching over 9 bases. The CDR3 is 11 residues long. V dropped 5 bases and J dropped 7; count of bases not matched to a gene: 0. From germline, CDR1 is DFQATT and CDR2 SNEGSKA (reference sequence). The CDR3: CSADRGNEQFF. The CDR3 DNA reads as TGCAGTGCTGACAGGGGGAATGAGCAGTTCTTC.

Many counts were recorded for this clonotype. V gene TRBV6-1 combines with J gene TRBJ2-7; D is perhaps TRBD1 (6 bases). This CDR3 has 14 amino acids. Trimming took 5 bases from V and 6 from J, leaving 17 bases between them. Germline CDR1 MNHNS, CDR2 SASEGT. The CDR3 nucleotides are TGTGCCAGCAGTTCCTCTATGGGGGCCGCCGAGCAGTACTTC. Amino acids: CASSSSMGAAEQYF.

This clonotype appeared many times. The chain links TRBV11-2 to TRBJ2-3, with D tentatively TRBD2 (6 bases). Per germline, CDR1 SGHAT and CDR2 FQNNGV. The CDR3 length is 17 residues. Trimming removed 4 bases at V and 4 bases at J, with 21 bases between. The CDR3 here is CASSSRLPSGLADTQYF. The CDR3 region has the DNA TGTGCCAGCAGCTCCCGCCTGCCGAGCGGGTTAGCAGATACGCAGTATTTT.

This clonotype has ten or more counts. The CDR3 coding sequence is TGTGCCAGTAGTACGCGGGGGACAATTAGGGGCTACGAGCAGTACTTC. Translating gives CASSTRGTIRGYEQYF. The V call is TRBV19, the J call TRBJ2-7; a weak D match, TRBD2 (7 bases). Trimming took 4 bases from V and 3 from J, leaving 19 bases between them. In germline, CDR1 is LNHDA, CDR2 SQIVND (reference sequence). CDR3 length equals 16 residues.

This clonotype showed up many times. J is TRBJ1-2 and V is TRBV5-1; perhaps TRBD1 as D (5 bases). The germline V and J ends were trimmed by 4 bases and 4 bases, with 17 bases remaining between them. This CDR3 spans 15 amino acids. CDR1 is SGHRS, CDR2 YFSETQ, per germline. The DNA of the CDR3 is TGCGCCAGCAGCCAAGGGACGGCCCTGGGCTATGGCTACACCTTC. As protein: CASSQGTALGYGYTF. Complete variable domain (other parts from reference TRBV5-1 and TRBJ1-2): KAGVTQTPRYLIKTRGQQVTLSCSPISGHRSVSWYQQTPGQGLQFLFEYFSETQRNKGNFPGRFSGRQFSNSRSEMNVSTLELGDSALYLCASSQGTALGYGYTFGSGTRLTVV.

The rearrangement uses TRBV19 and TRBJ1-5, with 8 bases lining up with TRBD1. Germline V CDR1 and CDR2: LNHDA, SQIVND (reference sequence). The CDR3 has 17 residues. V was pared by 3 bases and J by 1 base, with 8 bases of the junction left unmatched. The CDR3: CASSIPDRGRSNQPQHF. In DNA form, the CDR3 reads TGTGCCAGTAGTATTCCCGACAGGGGTAGGAGCAATCAGCCCCAGCATTTT. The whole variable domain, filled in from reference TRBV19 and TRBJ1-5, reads DGGITQSPKYLFRKEGQNVTLSCEQNLNHDAMYWYRQDPGQGLRLIYYSQIVNDFQKGDIAEGYSVSREKKESFPLTVTSAQKNPTAFYLCASSIPDRGRSNQPQHFGDGTRLSIL.

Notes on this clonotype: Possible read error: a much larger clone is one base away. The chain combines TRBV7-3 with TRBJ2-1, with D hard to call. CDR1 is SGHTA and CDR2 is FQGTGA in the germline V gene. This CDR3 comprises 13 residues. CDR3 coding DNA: TGTGTCAGCAGCCCCGACGCTTACAATGAGCAGTTCTTC. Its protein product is CVSSPDAYNEQFF.

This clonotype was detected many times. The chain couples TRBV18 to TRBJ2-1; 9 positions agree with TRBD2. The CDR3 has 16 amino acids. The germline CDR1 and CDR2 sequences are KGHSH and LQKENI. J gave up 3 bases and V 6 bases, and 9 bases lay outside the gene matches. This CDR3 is CASSPSSGMIYNEQFF. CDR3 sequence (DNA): TGTGCCAGCTCTCCTTCTAGCGGGATGATCTACAATGAGCAGTTCTTC.

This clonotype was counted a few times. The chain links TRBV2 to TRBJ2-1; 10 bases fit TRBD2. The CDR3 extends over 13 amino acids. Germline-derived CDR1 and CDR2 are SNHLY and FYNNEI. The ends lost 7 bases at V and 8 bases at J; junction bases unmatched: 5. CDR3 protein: CASISGREHEQFF. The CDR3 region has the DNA TGTGCCAGCATCAGCGGGAGGGAACATGAGCAGTTCTTC.

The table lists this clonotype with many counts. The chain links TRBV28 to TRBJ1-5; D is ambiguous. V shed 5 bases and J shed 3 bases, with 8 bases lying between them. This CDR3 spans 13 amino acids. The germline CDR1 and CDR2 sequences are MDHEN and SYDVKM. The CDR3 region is CASSLLSNQPQHF. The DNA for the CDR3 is TGTGCCAGCAGTCTCCTCTCCAATCAGCCCCAGCATTTT.

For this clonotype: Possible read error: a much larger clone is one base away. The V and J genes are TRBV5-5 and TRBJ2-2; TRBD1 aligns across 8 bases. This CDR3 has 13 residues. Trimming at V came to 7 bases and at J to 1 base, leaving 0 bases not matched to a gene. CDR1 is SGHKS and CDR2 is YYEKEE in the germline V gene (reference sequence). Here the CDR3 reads CASGTGNTGELFF. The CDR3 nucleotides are TGTGCCAGCGGGACAGGGAACACCGGGGAGCTGTTTTTT.

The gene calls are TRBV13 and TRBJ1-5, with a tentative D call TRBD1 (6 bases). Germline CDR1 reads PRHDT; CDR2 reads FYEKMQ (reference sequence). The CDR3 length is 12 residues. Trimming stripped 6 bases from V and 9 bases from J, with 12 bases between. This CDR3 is CASRGGPGPQHF. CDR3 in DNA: TGTGCCAGCAGAGGGGGGCCGGGGCCCCAGCATTTT.

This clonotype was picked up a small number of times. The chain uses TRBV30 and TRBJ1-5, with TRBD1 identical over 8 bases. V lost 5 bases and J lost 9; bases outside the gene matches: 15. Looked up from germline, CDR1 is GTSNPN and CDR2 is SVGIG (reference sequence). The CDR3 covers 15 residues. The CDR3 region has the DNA TGTGCCTGGGGGACAGGCGATGGCTCCAACTCGCCCCAGCATTTT. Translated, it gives CAWGTGDGSNSPQHF.

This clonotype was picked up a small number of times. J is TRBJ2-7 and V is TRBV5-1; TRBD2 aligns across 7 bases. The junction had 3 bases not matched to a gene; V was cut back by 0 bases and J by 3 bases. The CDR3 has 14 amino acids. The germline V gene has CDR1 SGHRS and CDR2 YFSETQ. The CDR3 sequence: CASSLEWEGYEQYF. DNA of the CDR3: TGCGCCAGCAGCTTGGAGTGGGAGGGCTACGAGCAGTACTTC. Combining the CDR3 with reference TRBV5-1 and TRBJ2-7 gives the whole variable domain KAGVTQTPRYLIKTRGQQVTLSCSPISGHRSVSWYQQTPGQGLQFLFEYFSETQRNKGNFPGRFSGRQFSNSRSEMNVSTLELGDSALYLCASSLEWEGYEQYFGPGTRLTVT.

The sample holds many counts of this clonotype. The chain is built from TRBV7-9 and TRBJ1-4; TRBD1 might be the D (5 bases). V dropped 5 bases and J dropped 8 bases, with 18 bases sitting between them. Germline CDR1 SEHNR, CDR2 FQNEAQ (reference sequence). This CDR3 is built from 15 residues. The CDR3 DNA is TGTGCCAGCAGCCCCGCTGGGGCAGGGAGCGAAAAACTGTTTTTT. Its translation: CASSPAGAGSEKLFF.

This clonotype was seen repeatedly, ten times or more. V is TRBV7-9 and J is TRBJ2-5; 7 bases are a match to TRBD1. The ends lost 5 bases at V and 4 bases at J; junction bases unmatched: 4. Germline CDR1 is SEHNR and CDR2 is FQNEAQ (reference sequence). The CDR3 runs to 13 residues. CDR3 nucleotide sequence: TGTGCCAGCAGCCGAGGGACAGTAGAGACCCAGTACTTC. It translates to CASSRGTVETQYF. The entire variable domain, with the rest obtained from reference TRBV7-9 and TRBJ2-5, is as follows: DTGVSQNPRHKITKRGQNVTFRCDPISEHNRLYWYRQTLGQGPEFLTYFQNEAQLEKSRLLSDRFSAERPKGSFSTLEIQRTEQGDSAMYLCASSRGTVETQYFGPGTRLLVL.

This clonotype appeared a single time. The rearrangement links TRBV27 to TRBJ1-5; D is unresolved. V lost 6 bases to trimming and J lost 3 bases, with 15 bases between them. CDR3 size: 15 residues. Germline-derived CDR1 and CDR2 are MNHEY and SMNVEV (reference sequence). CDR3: CASRQLGRNNQPQHF. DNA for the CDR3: TGTGCCAGCAGACAATTAGGACGGAACAATCAGCCCCAGCATTTT.

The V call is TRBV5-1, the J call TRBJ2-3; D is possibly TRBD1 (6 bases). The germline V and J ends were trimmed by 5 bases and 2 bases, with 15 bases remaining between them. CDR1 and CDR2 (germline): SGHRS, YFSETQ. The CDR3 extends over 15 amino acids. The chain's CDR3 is CASRIEGVSTDTQYF. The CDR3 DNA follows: TGCGCCAGCAGGATTGAGGGGGTATCCACAGATACGCAGTATTTT.

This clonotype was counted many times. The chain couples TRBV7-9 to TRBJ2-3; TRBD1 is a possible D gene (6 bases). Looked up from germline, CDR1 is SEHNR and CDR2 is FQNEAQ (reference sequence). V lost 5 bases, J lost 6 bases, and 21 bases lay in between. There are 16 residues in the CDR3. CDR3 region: CASSRDAAGVGDTQYF. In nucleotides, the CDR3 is TGTGCCAGCAGCAGAGATGCTGCAGGGGTTGGCGATACGCAGTATTTT.

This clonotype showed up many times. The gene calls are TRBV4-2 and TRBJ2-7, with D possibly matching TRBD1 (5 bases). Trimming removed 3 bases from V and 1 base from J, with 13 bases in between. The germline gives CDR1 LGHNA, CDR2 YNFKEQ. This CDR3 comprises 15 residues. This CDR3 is CASSQAGKQSYEQYF. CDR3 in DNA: TGTGCCAGCAGCCAGGCAGGGAAGCAATCCTACGAGCAGTACTTC.

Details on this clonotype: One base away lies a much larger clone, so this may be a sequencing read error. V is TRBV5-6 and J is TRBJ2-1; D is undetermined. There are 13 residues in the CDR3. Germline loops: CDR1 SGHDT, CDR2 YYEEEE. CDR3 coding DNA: TGTGCCAGCAGGCGCGGTCCCTACAATGAGCAGTCCTTC. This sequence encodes CASRRGPYNEQSF.

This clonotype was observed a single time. CDR3 nucleotide sequence: TGTGCCGTCCAGACTAGCGGGAGCCCTAATGAGCAGTTCTTC. As protein: CAVQTSGSPNEQFF. The chain uses TRBV12-3 or TRBV12-4 and TRBJ2-1; TRBD2 aligns across 12 bases. This CDR3 spans 14 amino acids. Germline trimming cut 11 bases from V and 7 bases from J; bases unmatched to any gene: 9.

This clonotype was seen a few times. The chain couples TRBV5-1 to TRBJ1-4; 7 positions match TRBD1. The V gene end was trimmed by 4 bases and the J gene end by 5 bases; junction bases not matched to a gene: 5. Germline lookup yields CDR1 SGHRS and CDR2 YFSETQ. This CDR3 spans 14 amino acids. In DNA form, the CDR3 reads TGCGCCAGCAGCCCGGGACAGCAGAATGAAAAACTGTTTTTT. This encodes CASSPGQQNEKLFF.

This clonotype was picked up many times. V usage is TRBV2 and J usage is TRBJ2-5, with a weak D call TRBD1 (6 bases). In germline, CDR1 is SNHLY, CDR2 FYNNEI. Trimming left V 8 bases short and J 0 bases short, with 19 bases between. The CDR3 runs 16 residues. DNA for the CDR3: TGTGCCAGCCTCTCACAGGGACCAGGGAACCAAGAGACCCAGTACTTC. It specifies CASLSQGPGNQETQYF.

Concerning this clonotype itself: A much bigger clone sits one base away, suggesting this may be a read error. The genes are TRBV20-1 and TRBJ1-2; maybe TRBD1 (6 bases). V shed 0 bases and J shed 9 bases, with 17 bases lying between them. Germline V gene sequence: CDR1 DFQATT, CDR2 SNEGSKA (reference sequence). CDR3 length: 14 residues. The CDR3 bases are TGCAGTGCTAGAGATCCGGGCAGGGGCGATCGCTACACCTTC. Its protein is CSARDPGRGDRYTF.

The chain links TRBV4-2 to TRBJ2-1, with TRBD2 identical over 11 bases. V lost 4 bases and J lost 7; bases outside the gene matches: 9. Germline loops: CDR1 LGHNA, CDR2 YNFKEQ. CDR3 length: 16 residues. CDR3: CASSPRGSGRENEQFF. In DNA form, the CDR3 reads TGTGCCAGCAGCCCCCGAGGTAGCGGGAGGGAAAATGAGCAGTTCTTC.

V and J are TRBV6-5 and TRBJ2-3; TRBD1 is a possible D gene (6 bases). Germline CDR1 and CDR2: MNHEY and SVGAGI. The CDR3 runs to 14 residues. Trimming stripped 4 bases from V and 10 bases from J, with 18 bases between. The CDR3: CASSFRPGAWAQYF. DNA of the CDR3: TGTGCCAGCAGTTTCCGACCAGGGGCGTGGGCGCAGTATTTT.